Below are 26 T cell receptor beta chains sequenced from a single sample in a study of blood T cell repertoires in COVID-19. Here immunoSEQ multiplex PCR was the method, and the copy in TCRdb shows in-frame clones only, minus some. Here the sample spans a few hundred thousand clones, approximately 84% being singletons. Input material: PBMCs or T cells enriched from blood (not recorded which). The receptors here all came from a woman younger than 30 who had recovered from COVID-19.

The chain combines TRBV5-1 with TRBJ2-1; 7 bases match TRBD2. The CDR3 is made up of 14 amino acids. Germline V lookup: CDR1 SGHRS, CDR2 YFSETQ. Germline trimming cut 2 bases from V and 6 bases from J; bases unmatched to any gene: 5. As DNA, the CDR3 is TGCGCCAGCAGCTTAGCGGGAACAACCAATGAGCAGTTCTTC. Translating gives CASSLAGTTNEQFF.

The chain links TRBV11-2 to TRBJ2-7; 10 bases align to TRBD1. After removal of 0 bases from V and 4 bases from J, the junction contained 3 bases not matched to a gene. CDR1 and CDR2 (germline): SGHAT, FQNNGV. This CDR3 contains 15 residues. CDR3 coding DNA: TGTGCCAGCAGCTTAGAGCGGGACAGGGGATACGAGCAGTACTTC. It translates to CASSLERDRGYEQYF. The complete variable domain, with remaining parts taken from reference TRBV11-2 and TRBJ2-7, reads EAGVAQSPRYKIIEKRQSVAFWCNPISGHATLYWYQQILGQGPKLLIQFQNNGVVDDSQLPKDRFSAERLKGVDSTLKIQPAKLEDSAVYLCASSLERDRGYEQYFGPGTRLTVT.

This clone occurred a few times. V and J are TRBV6-6 and TRBJ1-1; tentative D call: TRBD1 (6 bases). In germline, CDR1 is MNHNY, CDR2 SVGAGI (reference sequence). The CDR3 is 13 amino acids. V lost 5 bases and J lost 8, with 15 bases in between. CDR3 nucleotides: TGTGCCAGCAGTACTCAGGGGTCGTCGGAAGCTTTCTTT. Translated: CASSTQGSSEAFF.

The V gene is TRBV5-6, the J gene TRBJ1-2; D remains unclear. The CDR3 extends over 14 amino acids. The germline V gene encodes CDR1 SGHDT and CDR2 YYEEEE. V lost 5 bases to trimming and J lost 4 bases, with 15 bases between them. This CDR3 reads CASSSLAEVYGYTF. CDR3 in DNA: TGTGCCAGCAGTAGTCTCGCAGAGGTCTATGGCTACACCTTC. The full variable domain, completed using reference TRBV5-6 and TRBJ1-2, is DAGVTQSPTHLIKTRGQQVTLRCSPKSGHDTVSWYQQALGQGPQFIFQYYEEEERQRGNFPDRFSGHQFPNYSSELNVNALLLGDSALYLCASSSLAEVYGYTFGSGTRLTVV.

This chain joins TRBV28 and TRBJ1-2; weak D call: TRBD1 (5 bases). Germline lookup yields CDR1 MDHEN and CDR2 SYDVKM. This CDR3 spans 16 amino acids. V lost 4 bases, J lost 6 bases, and 21 bases lay in between. Written as DNA, the CDR3 is TGTGCCAGCAGTTCCTGGCGGGACTCTCAAGGGCATGGCTACACCTTC. It encodes CASSSWRDSQGHGYTF.

This clone was counted a few times. The chain carries TRBV11-3 and TRBJ2-1; possibly TRBD1 for D (6 bases). The germline V gene encodes CDR1 SGHNT and CDR2 YENEEA. This CDR3 spans 13 amino acids. The ends were cut back, 5 bases at V and 4 bases at J, with 9 bases in the middle. CDR3 nucleotide sequence: TGTGCCAGCAGCGTGGACAGATACAATGAGCAGTTCTTC. Its translation: CASSVDRYNEQFF. Variable domain in full (rest from reference TRBV11-3 and TRBJ2-1): EAGVVQSPRYKIIEKKQPVAFWCNPISGHNTLYWYLQNLGQGPELLIRYENEEAVDDSQLPKDRFSAERLKGVDSTLKIQPAELGDSAVYLCASSVDRYNEQFFGPGTRLTVL.

The chain carries TRBV5-6 and TRBJ1-6; possible D gene TRBD1, 6 bases. V was trimmed by 5 bases and J by 3 bases, leaving 18 bases between them. This CDR3 has 17 residues. Germline CDR1 is SGHDT and CDR2 is YYEEEE. CDR3 nucleotides: TGTGCCAGCAGTCCAATCGCCGGCAGGGGCTATAATTCACCCCTCCACTTT. Its translation: CASSPIAGRGYNSPLHF.

This chain links TRBV9 with TRBJ2-3; 7 bases map to TRBD2. This CDR3 contains 16 residues. After removal of 0 bases from V and 1 base from J, the junction contained 5 bases not matched to a gene. The germline V gene has CDR1 SGDLS and CDR2 YYNGEE. Written as DNA, the CDR3 is TGTGCCAGCAGCGTAGTGGGCGGGGGTGGCACAGATACGCAGTATTTT. This translates into CASSVVGGGGTDTQYF.

The chain joins TRBV3-1 (or the pseudogene TRBV3-2) to TRBJ2-3, with 8 bases aligning to TRBD2. Losses at the gene ends were 3 bases for V and 8 bases for J; bases not matched to a gene: 7. The V gene's germline CDR1 is LGHDT and CDR2 YNNKEL (reference sequence). The CDR3 runs to 14 residues. CDR3 sequence reads: CASSQPLLAATQYF. The CDR3 DNA follows: TGTGCCAGCAGCCAGCCCCTACTAGCGGCTACGCAGTATTTT.

The gene calls are TRBV5-1 and TRBJ1-1; TRBD1 might be the D (5 bases). The CDR3 contains 14 residues. Germline assignment: CDR1 SGHRS and CDR2 YFSETQ. V lost 3 bases and J 4 bases, leaving 13 bases between the germline ends. Here the CDR3 DNA reads TGCGCCAGCAGCTACATTGGGGGGAGCACTGAAGCTTTCTTT. This gives the protein CASSYIGGSTEAFF.

This clone appeared a single time. The chain has TRBV6-5 and TRBJ2-3, with D possibly TRBD2 on 7 matching bases. V was trimmed by 2 bases and J by 2 bases, leaving 14 bases between them. Germline V CDR1 and CDR2: MNHEY, SVGAGI. CDR3 length: 16 residues. CDR3 sequence (DNA): TGTGCCAGCAGTTACACCCCGGGGGGACACACAGATACGCAGTATTTT. Translating it yields CASSYTPGGHTDTQYF.

This clone came up once. The CDR3 here is CASSPPPGSERFYEQYF. The CDR3 DNA follows: TGTGCCAGCAGCCCCCCCCCGGGTAGCGAGAGATTCTACGAGCAGTACTTC. The chain has TRBV7-8 and TRBJ2-7; D is possibly TRBD2 (5 bases). Trimming pared 5 bases from V and 3 bases from J, leaving 23 bases between. Germline CDR1 and CDR2: SGHVS and FQNEAQ. The CDR3 extends over 17 amino acids. Looking up the rest from reference TRBV7-8 and TRBJ2-7 gives the full variable domain: GAGVSQSPRYKVAKRGQDVALRCDPISGHVSLFWYQQALGQGPEFLTYFQNEAQLDKSGLPSDRFFAERPEGSVSTLKIQRTQQEDSAVYLCASSPPPGSERFYEQYFGPGTRLTVT.

This rearrangement joins TRBV7-8 to TRBJ1-3; TRBD1 matches 10 bases. After removal of 1 base from V and 7 bases from J, the junction contained 4 bases not matched to a gene. The V gene's germline CDR1 is SGHVS and CDR2 FQNEAQ. The CDR3 covers 15 residues. The CDR3 reads CASSLGQGARNTIYF. DNA of the CDR3: TGTGCCAGCAGCTTAGGACAGGGGGCGAGGAACACCATATATTTT.

The chain is built from TRBV15 and TRBJ2-2; D remains unclear. The CDR3 consists of 16 residues. Trimming took off 1 base at V and 2 bases at J, with 11 bases between the two ends. Germline V lookup: CDR1 LNHNV, CDR2 YYDKDF (reference sequence). The CDR3 region has the DNA TGTGCCACCAGCAGAGGATGGGCACCAAACACCGGGGAGCTGTTTTTT. Translated, it gives CATSRGWAPNTGELFF.

The chain recombines TRBV5-1 with TRBJ2-1; TRBD1 agrees at 7 bases. CDR3 length equals 17 residues. CDR1 is SGHRS and CDR2 is YFSETQ in the germline V gene. Trimming at V came to 0 bases and at J to 1 base, leaving 7 bases not matched to a gene. In nucleotides, the CDR3 is TGCGCCAGCAGCTTGGGCCGTGAGACAGGGTCCTACAATGAGCAGTTCTTC. Its translation: CASSLGRETGSYNEQFF.

This rearrangement joins TRBV19 to TRBJ2-5; maybe TRBD1 (6 bases). CDR3 length: 15 residues. Per germline, CDR1 LNHDA and CDR2 SQIVND (reference sequence). The V end was cut by 5 bases, the J end by 2 bases, with 15 bases between. The CDR3 sequence is CASSWGQALQETQYF. In nucleotides, the CDR3 is TGTGCCAGTAGTTGGGGGCAGGCTTTGCAAGAGACCCAGTACTTC.

As DNA, the CDR3 is TGTGCCAGCTCACCACTACCTCTTACAAACACCGGGGAGCTGTTTTTT. It specifies CASSPLPLTNTGELFF. The V and J genes are TRBV18 and TRBJ2-2, with D uncertain. V dropped 1 base and J dropped 2 bases, with 11 bases sitting between them. The germline V gene has CDR1 KGHSH and CDR2 LQKENI. CDR3 size: 16 residues.

This clone was observed a handful of times. The V gene is TRBV4-1, the J gene TRBJ2-7; TRBD2 aligns across 8 bases. Trimming cost V 3 bases and J 0 bases; bases outside gene matches: 10. The CDR3 runs to 17 residues. The V gene's germline CDR1 is MGHRA and CDR2 YSYEKL. Written as DNA, the CDR3 is TGCGCCAGCAGCCAGGGGAGTAGCGGGACCAGCTCCTACGAGCAGTACTTC. Residues: CASSQGSSGTSSYEQYF.

The chain links TRBV2 to TRBJ2-2; D unclear. V lost 3 bases to trimming and J lost 3 bases, with 11 bases between them. CDR1 is SNHLY and CDR2 is FYNNEI in the germline V gene. The CDR3 is made up of 15 amino acids. The CDR3 sequence is CASSEERVDTGELFF. CDR3 coding DNA: TGTGCCAGCAGTGAGGAGCGTGTGGACACCGGGGAGCTGTTTTTT. Using reference TRBV2 and TRBJ2-2 for the parts outside the CDR3, the full variable domain is EPEVTQTPSHQVTQMGQEVILRCVPISNHLYFYWYRQILGQKVEFLVSFYNNEISEKSEIFDDQFSVERPDGSNFTLKIRSTKLEDSAMYFCASSEERVDTGELFFGEGSRLTVL.

In this sample, this clone turned up once. The rearrangement joins TRBV7-3 to TRBJ2-5, with D perhaps matching TRBD1 (5 bases). The CDR3 sequence is 15 residues long. CDR1 is SGHTA, CDR2 FQGTGA, per germline. V lost 2 bases and J lost 5, with 15 bases in between. CDR3: CASSLVGRAGETQYF. DNA for the CDR3: TGTGCCAGCAGCTTAGTCGGCAGGGCAGGGGAGACCCAGTACTTC.

This CDR3 reads CASSLWDRDSWVTEAFF. CDR3 sequence (DNA): TGCGCCAGCAGCTTGTGGGACAGGGACAGTTGGGTGACTGAAGCTTTCTTT. The rearrangement uses TRBV5-1 and TRBJ1-1; the match to TRBD1 covers 9 bases. Trimming took 1 base from V and 5 from J; bases not matched to a gene: 12. The CDR3 has 17 amino acids. Looked up from germline, CDR1 is SGHRS and CDR2 is YFSETQ.

The rearrangement uses TRBV28 and TRBJ1-6, with D tentatively TRBD1 (6 bases). Germline loops: CDR1 MDHEN, CDR2 SYDVKM. The CDR3 contains 16 residues. Trimming took off 6 bases at V and 10 bases at J, with 22 bases between the two ends. The DNA of the CDR3 is TGTGCCAGCAGCTTTACGGCGGGGGGCGGGTGGTCACCCCTCCACTTT. Protein sequence: CASSFTAGGGWSPLHF.

This chain joins TRBV10-3 and TRBJ2-5; 14 bases align to TRBD2. Germline lookup yields CDR1 ENHRY and CDR2 SYGVKD. J gave up 5 bases and V 5 bases, and 4 bases lay outside the gene matches. The CDR3 runs 15 residues. The CDR3 sequence is CAISRTSGGWETQYF. The CDR3 DNA reads as TGTGCCATCAGTCGGACTAGCGGGGGGTGGGAGACCCAGTACTTC.

This clone was recorded only once. The chain is built from TRBV28 and TRBJ2-1, with 13 bases identical to TRBD2. Germline V gives CDR1 MDHEN, CDR2 SYDVKM. The length of the CDR3 is 14 residues. Unmatched junction bases numbered 7, after V lost 8 bases and J lost 9 bases. CDR3 region: CASSGTSGIGEQFF. The CDR3 DNA reads as TGTGCCAGCTCCGGGACTAGCGGGATCGGTGAGCAGTTCTTC.

This clone was found once. The rearrangement joins TRBV27 to TRBJ2-7; tentative D call: TRBD1 (5 bases). V lost 0 bases to trimming and J lost 3 bases, with 12 bases between them. The CDR3 covers 15 residues. The germline CDR1 and CDR2 sequences are MNHEY and SMNVEV (reference sequence). The CDR3 DNA follows: TGTGCCAGCAGTTTATCCCGACAGTTGCTCTACGAGCAGTACTTC. Residues: CASSLSRQLLYEQYF.

V usage is TRBV18 and J usage is TRBJ1-5; no clear D. CDR1 and CDR2 from the germline V gene are KGHSH and LQKENI. CDR3 size: 15 residues. V was trimmed by 4 bases and J by 0 bases, leaving 10 bases between them. In DNA form, the CDR3 reads TGTGCCAGCTCACGAGCGGACGGTAGCAATCAGCCCCAGCATTTT. This sequence encodes CASSRADGSNQPQHF.